The 26 T cell receptor beta chains reported below all come from one sample, sequenced in a study of T-cell reconstitution after alpha-beta-depleted transplantation in children. Preparation of the TCRbeta library involved a method that used unique molecular identifiers. In TCRdb, the PCR reads were re-called with MiXCR into one record per CDR3 protein. The sample includes about 490,000 distinct CDR3 sequences, 8% to 11% of them seen just once. The source material was PBMCs, sampled before TCRalphabeta/CD19-depleted stem cell transplant. The receptors derive from a child under 10 years old with inherited bone marrow failure, due to receive a stem cell transplant.

This clonotype has at least ten counts. This chain links TRBV19 with TRBJ2-1; 8 nucleotides agree with TRBD2. The germline gives CDR1 LNHDA, CDR2 SQIVND (reference sequence). The junction had 2 bases not matched to a gene; V was cut back by 4 bases and J by 6 bases. The CDR3 extends over 13 amino acids. The CDR3 loop is CASSTGLANEQFF. The CDR3 nucleotides read TGTGCCAGTAGTACAGGACTAGCCAATGAGCAGTTCTTC.

This clonotype was recorded at least ten times. The chain has TRBV10-2 and TRBJ2-7, with D possibly called TRBD1 or TRBD2 (6 bases each). The V gene lost 1 base and the J gene lost 4 bases, with 14 bases spanning the gap. Looked up from germline, CDR1 is WSHSY and CDR2 is SAAADI. The CDR3 runs to 15 residues. The CDR3 loop is CASSELGGGQYEQYF. The CDR3 bases are TGCGCCAGCAGTGAGTTGGGGGGAGGACAGTACGAGCAGTACTTC.

This clonotype was observed at least ten times. V is TRBV3-1 and J is TRBJ2-7; D tentatively reads TRBD1 or TRBD2 (5 bases each). The ends were cut back, 0 bases at V and 2 bases at J, with 11 bases in the middle. This CDR3 comprises 15 residues. CDR1 and CDR2 from the germline V gene are LGHDT and YNNKEL (reference sequence). The chain's CDR3 is CASSQDWGSPYEQYF. CDR3 in DNA: TGTGCCAGCAGCCAAGACTGGGGGAGCCCCTACGAGCAGTACTTC.

This clonotype was seen many times. The chain couples TRBV13 to TRBJ2-7; perhaps TRBD1 as D (6 bases). Trimming cost V 0 bases and J 4 bases, with 10 bases left between them. Germline values: CDR1 PRHDT, CDR2 FYEKMQ (reference sequence). The CDR3 length is 14 residues. DNA for the CDR3: TGTGCCAGCAGCTTAGGCAGGGGACCGTACGAGCAGTACTTC. Protein: CASSLGRGPYEQYF.

This clonotype was seen at least ten times. The rearrangement uses TRBV28 and TRBJ2-7; D gene unclear. The length of the CDR3 is 16 residues. CDR1 and CDR2 (germline): MDHEN, SYDVKM. V was trimmed by 6 bases and J by 2 bases, leaving 20 bases between them. DNA of the CDR3: TGTGCCAGCAGCCGGCCCCTCTGGAGAACCCCCTACGAGCAGTACTTC. It yields the protein CASSRPLWRTPYEQYF.

This clonotype was observed many times. The rearrangement joins TRBV27 to TRBJ1-1, with D hard to call. The CDR3 consists of 16 residues. Germline V gene lookup returns CDR1 MNHEY and CDR2 SMNVEV (reference sequence). Trimming removed 1 base from V and 4 bases from J, with 16 bases in between. The CDR3 loop is CASSLLAGEGITEAFF. In nucleotides, the CDR3 is TGTGCCAGCAGTTTATTAGCCGGGGAAGGTATCACTGAAGCTTTCTTT.

This clonotype was seen ten or more times. The gene calls are TRBV6-1 and TRBJ2-5, with D possibly matching TRBD1 (6 bases). Germline lookup yields CDR1 MNHNS and CDR2 SASEGT. This CDR3 is built from 14 residues. The germline V and J ends were trimmed by 2 bases and 4 bases, with 11 bases remaining between them. CDR3 amino acids: CASSELGGRETQYF. For the CDR3, the DNA is TGTGCCAGCAGTGAATTAGGGGGAAGAGAGACCCAGTACTTC.

In its sample, this clonotype was seen many times. A junction boundary mismatches the germline segment, possibly from a read error. V usage is TRBV7-8 and J usage is TRBJ1-2, with D possibly being TRBD1 (5 bases). Per germline, CDR1 SGHVS and CDR2 FQNEAQ. This CDR3 contains 13 residues. As DNA, the CDR3 is TGTGCCAGCAGTTTAGGGGCGCACTATGGCTACACCTTC. It codes for CASSLGAHYGYTF.

In this sample, this clonotype turned up many times. The rearrangement links TRBV5-5 to TRBJ2-1; D could derive from TRBD1 or TRBD2 (5 bases each). The V gene lost 3 bases and the J gene lost 6 bases, with 16 bases spanning the gap. This CDR3 has 15 residues. Germline V gene sequence: CDR1 SGHKS, CDR2 YYEKEE (reference sequence). The CDR3 DNA is TGTGCCAGCAGCTCGACCCGGGACCCCTCCAATGAGCAGTTCTTC. Encoded protein: CASSSTRDPSNEQFF.

The chain combines TRBV12-3 or TRBV12-4 with TRBJ2-1; 7 bases line up with TRBD2. The CDR3 consists of 16 residues. With V trimmed by 1 base and J by 3 bases, 6 bases remained unmatched. The CDR3: CASSLDPGGRYNEQFF. CDR3 nucleotides: TGTGCCAGCAGTTTAGATCCGGGAGGCCGCTACAATGAGCAGTTCTTC.

This clonotype was seen more than once but under ten times. The V call is TRBV20-1, the J call TRBJ1-6; D is unresolved. V lost 4 bases and J lost 9, with 16 bases in between. CDR3 size: 14 residues. The germline V gene has CDR1 DFQATT and CDR2 SNEGSKA (reference sequence). The CDR3 region is CSATPESRGSPLHF. Written as DNA, the CDR3 is TGCAGTGCTACCCCTGAATCACGGGGTTCACCCCTCCACTTT.

This clonotype was counted only a few times. The chain is built from TRBV12-3 or TRBV12-4 and TRBJ2-5, with a tentative D call TRBD2 (7 bases). The CDR3 totals 19 residues. Trimming cost V 3 bases and J 2 bases, with 25 bases left between them. This chain's CDR3 is CASSFAPGGLTPPQETQYF. DNA of the CDR3: TGTGCCAGCAGTTTTGCCCCCGGGGGGCTCACCCCTCCACAAGAGACCCAGTACTTC.

As regards this clonotype: At one of its ends the junction is not consistent with the germline gene, which may arise from a read error. The CDR3 is CGASLVGRPSYEQYF. CDR3 coding DNA: TGCGGTGCTAGTCTTGTCGGAAGGCCGTCCTACGAGCAGTACTTC. The V gene is TRBV20-1, the J gene TRBJ2-7; D unclear. The CDR3 has 15 amino acids. Germline CDR1 DFQATT, CDR2 SNEGSKA (reference sequence).

The rearrangement joins TRBV29-1 to TRBJ2-1; TRBD2 agrees at 10 bases. There are 16 residues in the CDR3. V lost 7 bases and J lost 0; bases outside the gene matches: 9. Germline CDR1 SQVTM, CDR2 ANQGSEA. The CDR3 sequence is CSAVGAGGPSYNEQFF. The DNA of the CDR3 is TGCAGCGCCGTCGGAGCGGGAGGGCCCTCCTACAATGAGCAGTTCTTC.

This clonotype was found a few times. V gene TRBV30 combines with J gene TRBJ2-1, with 10 nucleotides matching TRBD2. The CDR3 loop spans 15 amino acids. CDR1 and CDR2 from the germline V gene are GTSNPN and SVGIG (reference sequence). V lost 0 bases and J lost 1; bases outside the gene matches: 0. In DNA, the CDR3 is TGTGCCTGGAGTGTACTAGCGGGATCCTACAATGAGCAGTTCTTC. Amino acids: CAWSVLAGSYNEQFF.

This sequence joins TRBV7-7 and TRBJ2-5; D possibly uses TRBD1 or TRBD2 (5 bases each). The germline V gene has CDR1 SSHAT and CDR2 FNYEAQ (reference sequence). CDR3 length: 15 amino acids. The germline V and J ends were trimmed by 6 bases and 3 bases, with 17 bases remaining between them. The CDR3 reads CASSNHRGGEETQYF. CDR3 nucleotide sequence: TGTGCCAGCAGTAATCACCGGGGCGGCGAAGAGACCCAGTACTTC.

CDR3 coding DNA: TGTGCCAGCAGATCAAGTGAGGGGGAGACTGAAGCTTTCTTT. As protein: CASRSSEGETEAFF. V usage is TRBV3-1 and J usage is TRBJ1-1; weak D call: TRBD1 (6 bases). The germline CDR1 and CDR2 sequences are LGHDT and YNNKEL (reference sequence). The CDR3 consists of 14 residues. V gave up 6 bases and J gave up 5 bases, with 16 bases separating them.

The chain recombines TRBV27 with TRBJ2-7; 11 nucleotides align to TRBD1. Germline loops: CDR1 MNHEY, CDR2 SMNVEV (reference sequence). The CDR3 spans 15 residues. J lost 7 bases, V lost 3 bases, and 8 bases had no gene match. CDR3 nucleotides: TGTGCCAGCAGTTTCTCCGGGACAGGGGGTTGGGAGCAGTACTTC. Translated, it gives CASSFSGTGGWEQYF.

At least ten counts were recorded for this clonotype. The DNA of the CDR3 is TGTGCCATCAGTGGTTTTGGGACTAGCGGCTACGAGCAGTACTTC. This translates into CAISGFGTSGYEQYF. The rearrangement joins TRBV10-3 to TRBJ2-7; 11 bases are a match to TRBD2. In germline, CDR1 is ENHRY, CDR2 SYGVKD. The CDR3 has 15 amino acids. V lost 4 bases and J lost 3; bases outside the gene matches: 5.

In its sample, this clonotype was seen a few times. The CDR3 loop is CASSLGARAPQETQYF. DNA of the CDR3: TGTGCCAGCAGCTTAGGGGCCAGGGCCCCACAAGAGACCCAGTACTTC. The chain has TRBV11-2 and TRBJ2-5; D possibly corresponds to TRBD1 (5 bases). V gave up 1 base and J gave up 2 bases, with 14 bases separating them. The CDR3 runs 16 residues. Per germline, CDR1 SGHAT and CDR2 FQNNGV.

This clonotype was seen repeatedly, ten times or more. The CDR3 reads CASKAAGESGELFF. CDR3 nucleotides: TGTGCCAGCAAGGCGGCAGGGGAGTCCGGGGAGCTGTTTTTT. This rearrangement joins TRBV4-2 to TRBJ2-2, with a weak D call TRBD1 (6 bases). V was pared by 7 bases and J by 6 bases, with 15 bases between. The CDR3 contains 14 residues. From germline, CDR1 is LGHNA and CDR2 YNFKEQ.

This clonotype showed up many times. The CDR3 here is CASSFSGSNNEQFF. The CDR3, as DNA: TGTGCCAGCAGCTTCAGCGGGAGTAACAATGAGCAGTTCTTC. This chain uses TRBV7-2 with TRBJ2-1, with 8 bases aligning to TRBD2. CDR3 size: 14 residues. Germline lookup yields CDR1 SGHTA and CDR2 FQGNSA. V gave up 3 bases and J gave up 5 bases; unmatched junction bases: 3.

This clonotype was seen ten or more times. The chain links TRBV7-2 to TRBJ2-7; no firm D call. V was clipped by 5 bases and J by 6 bases, with 14 bases between them. Germline CDR1 is SGHTA and CDR2 is FQGNSA. The CDR3 is 13 residues long. The CDR3 is CASSPQPATEQYF. CDR3 nucleotides: TGTGCCAGCAGCCCGCAGCCAGCGACCGAGCAGTACTTC. Supplemented by reference TRBV7-2 and TRBJ2-7, the full variable domain reads GAGVSQSPSNKVTEKGKDVELRCDPISGHTALYWYRQSLGQGLEFLIYFQGNSAPDKSGLPSDRFSAERTGGSVSTLTIQRTQQEDSAVYLCASSPQPATEQYFGPGTRLTVT.

This clonotype was recorded at least ten times. The genes are TRBV4-1 and TRBJ2-1; 8 nucleotides line up with TRBD2. The CDR3 totals 14 residues. The germline gives CDR1 MGHRA, CDR2 YSYEKL. V shed 1 base and J 10 bases; nucleotides not matched to a gene: 6. The CDR3 loop is CASSQVSSGAEQFF. The CDR3 bases are TGCGCCAGCAGCCAAGTCAGTAGCGGGGCCGAGCAGTTCTTC.

About this clonotype: The junction differs from germline at one of its ends, possibly a read error. V usage is TRBV5-6 and J usage is TRBJ2-1; weak D call: TRBD2 (6 bases). This CDR3 region has 13 residues. Germline loops: CDR1 SGHDT, CDR2 YYEEEE. The CDR3 coding sequence is TGTGCCATCAGCTCGGGACTCCTTCATGAGCAGTTCTTC. Amino acid sequence: CAISSGLLHEQFF. Full variable domain (outside the CDR3, taken from reference TRBV5-6 and TRBJ2-1): DAGVTQSPTHLIKTRGQQVTLRCSPKSGHDTVSWYQQALGQGPQFIFQYYEEEERQRGNFPDRFSGHQFPNYSSELNVNALLLGDSALYLCAISSGLLHEQFFGPGTRLTVL.

In this sample, this clonotype turned up many times. The rearrangement joins TRBV4-2 to TRBJ2-5, with 7 nucleotides matching TRBD2. The CDR3 is 15 amino acids. The V segment lost 1 base and the J segment 5 bases; nucleotides outside the gene matches: 7. The germline CDR1 and CDR2 sequences are LGHNA and YNFKEQ. This chain's CDR3 is CASSQAGRELETQYF. The CDR3 DNA reads TGTGCCAGCAGCCAAGCAGGGAGGGAGCTTGAGACCCAGTACTTC.